This T cell receptor beta chain was sequenced for a study of identical twins. Germline V lookup: CDR1 SNHLY, CDR2 FYNNEI. V was clipped by 1 base and J by 5 bases; unmatched bases: 8. The CDR3 totals 17 residues. TCRdb re-called the 5' RACE reads with MiXCR, one entry per CDR3 protein. The table records 200,000 to 300,000 distinct CDR3 sequences, roughly 10% of them present only once. This clonotype was counted many times. The sequenced sample consisted of memory T cells sorted from blood. The chain joins TRBV2 to TRBJ2-3; 11 nucleotides match TRBD2. This clonotype was obtained from a man between 45 and 60 years old in good health. The CDR3 DNA reads as TGTGCCAGCAGTGAAGGGCTAGCGGGGGGAGGTATAGATACGCAGTATTTT. Its protein product is CASSEGLAGGGIDTQYF.